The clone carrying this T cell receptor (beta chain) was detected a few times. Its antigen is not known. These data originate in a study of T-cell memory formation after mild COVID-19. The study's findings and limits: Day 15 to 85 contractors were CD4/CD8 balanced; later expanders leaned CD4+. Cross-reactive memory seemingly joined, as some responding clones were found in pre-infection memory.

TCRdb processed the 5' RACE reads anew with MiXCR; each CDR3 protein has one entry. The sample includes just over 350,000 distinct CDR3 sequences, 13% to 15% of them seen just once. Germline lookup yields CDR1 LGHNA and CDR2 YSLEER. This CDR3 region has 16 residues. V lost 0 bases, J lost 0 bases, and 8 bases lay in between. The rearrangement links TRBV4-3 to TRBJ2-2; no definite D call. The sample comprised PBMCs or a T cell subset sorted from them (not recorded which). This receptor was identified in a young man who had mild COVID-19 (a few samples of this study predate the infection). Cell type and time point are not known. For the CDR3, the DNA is TGCGCCAGCAGCCAAGATGTGGGGTCGAACACCGGGGAGCTGTTTTTT. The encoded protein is CASSQDVGSNTGELFF.